Listed below are T cell receptor beta chains from one sample, sequenced in a study of cytomegalovirus exposure and HLA in healthy donors. Method: immunoSEQ multiplex PCR; TCRdb's copy keeps in-frame clones and lacks some. The sample records 150,000 to 200,000 clones, around 82% being singletons. The specimen was PBMCs. These receptors originate from a boy aged 5 to 17 in good health and CMV-seronegative. CDR3s include the opening cysteine and the closing phenylalanine or tryptophan. The D gene is left open where the match is weak. Expanded clones are given a class, and other clones once, few, many or no size at all.

>.|TRBV4-1|.|TRBJ1-1
TGCGCCAGCAGCCAAGAGGCTGGGCCCCACTCTCCAGACCGGAACACTGAAGCTTTCTTT
CASSQEAGPHSPDRNTEAFF
>.|TRBV27|.|TRBJ1-2
TGTGCCACCTACAGCATAATGTCTAACTATGGCTACACCTTC
CATYSIMSNYGYTF
>few|TRBV4-3|TRBD1|TRBJ1-4
TGCGCCAGCAGCCGGACAGGGGGCATCACTAATGAAAAACTGTTTTTT
CASSRTGGITNEKLFF
>.|TRBV6-6|.|TRBJ1-6
TGTGCCAGCACCTACGAGTGGAATTCACCCCTCCACTTT
CASTYEWNSPLHF
>.|TRBV2|.|TRBJ1-3
TGTGCCAGCAGAGCCATACGGACCTCCCGGGAGGGCTCTGGAAACACCATATATTTT
CASRAIRTSREGSGNTIYF
>.|TRBV5-1|.|TRBJ1-1
TGCGCCAGCAGCTTACCAACAGAGAATGAAGCTTTCTTT
CASSLPTENEAFF
>.|TRBV25-1|.|TRBJ1-3
TGTGCCAGCAGTGAGCCCCGGGAGATCAACACCATATATTTT
CASSEPREINTIYF
>.|TRBV5-1|.|TRBJ2-1
TGCGCCAGCAGCCGCTTACAAATCGACAGGACCCTGGTGAATGAGCAGTTCTTC
CASSRLQIDRTLVNEQFF
>.|TRBV30|TRBD1|TRBJ2-5
TGTGCCTGGTTTAAAGCGGGACAGGGGGCTTCCCAGTACTTC
CAWFKAGQGASQYF
>.|TRBV5-1|.|TRBJ2-7
TGCGCCAGCAGACCCATTGGGGCAACTGCGCGAGAGCAGTACTTC
CASRPIGATAREQYF
>.|TRBV7-3|TRBD2|TRBJ2-7
TGTGCCAGCAGCCAAGGGGCCCCGGGACTAGCATACGAGCAGTACTTC
CASSQGAPGLAYEQYF
>.|TRBV2|TRBD2|TRBJ2-1
TGTGCCAGCGGTCTAGCGGGGGGGCCGTATGGCGATGAGCAGTTCTTC
CASGLAGGPYGDEQFF
>.|TRBV19|.|TRBJ1-1
TGTGCCAGCAATCTACACCCTCAGGCGGGAGAAGCTTTCTTT
CASNLHPQAGEAFF
>.|TRBV28|.|TRBJ2-7
TGTGCCAGCAGTTCGCCCGCGGAGCAGTACTTC
CASSSPAEQYF
>once|TRBV5-6|.|TRBJ2-5
TGTGCCAGCAGCTTGGAACAGGGCCAAGAGACCCAGTACTTC
CASSLEQGQETQYF
>.|TRBV5-4|.|TRBJ2-3
TGTGCCAGCAGCTTGGAGGTCCGTCGGGCAGATACGCAGTATTTT
CASSLEVRRADTQYF
>.|TRBV5-5|TRBD2|TRBJ2-1
TGTGCCAGCAGCTGGGAGGGTTACAATGAGCAGTTCTTC
CASSWEGYNEQFF
>.|TRBV6-5|.|TRBJ1-6
TGCGCCACCCAAGTAGACCCGGGGGGTTCACCCCTCCACTTT
CATQVDPGGSPLHF
>.|TRBV9|.|TRBJ1-4
TGTGCCAGCAGCGAGGGGGGGGGCCAGGAAAAACTGTTTTTT
CASSEGGGQEKLFF
>.|TRBV7-6|TRBD2|TRBJ2-5
TGTGCCAGCAGCTTGGCTACTAGCGGGAGGGAGACCCAGTACTTC
CASSLATSGRETQYF
>few|TRBV4-1|TRBD1|TRBJ1-1
TGCGCCAGCAGCCAAGAAGGGACAGGGAACACTGAAGCTTTCTTT
CASSQEGTGNTEAFF
>once|TRBV9|.|TRBJ1-2
TGTGCCAGCAGCTCCCGTAACTATGGCTACACCTTC
CASSSRNYGYTF
>few|TRBV5-1|TRBD2|TRBJ2-7
TGCGCCAGCAGCTTGGCGATAGCGGGAGACTCCTACGAGCAGTACTTC
CASSLAIAGDSYEQYF
>once|TRBV5-1|.|TRBJ2-7
TGCGCCAGCAGCTTGGTGGGAGACGAGCAGTACTTC
CASSLVGDEQYF
>.|TRBV4-3|.|TRBJ2-3
TGCGCCAGCAGCCTACAAGCGCCCACAGATACGCAGTATTTT
CASSLQAPTDTQYF
>.|TRBV7-9|TRBD1|TRBJ1-1
TGTGCCAGCAGCCCAGACAGGGGGCCTAGGAACACTGAAGCTTTCTTT
CASSPDRGPRNTEAFF
>.|TRBV15|TRBD1|TRBJ1-2
TGTGCCACCAGTACACCGGGACAGGTAGCTGGCTACACCTTC
CATSTPGQVAGYTF
>.|TRBV6-1|.|TRBJ2-3
TGTGCCAGCAGCTCAGGGGTGGGAGATACGCAGTATTTT
CASSSGVGDTQYF
>.|TRBV7-8|TRBD2|TRBJ2-7
TGTGCCAGCAGCTCCATGACTAGCGGGTACGAGCAGTACTTC
CASSSMTSGYEQYF
>.|TRBV10-3|.|TRBJ2-7
TGTGCCATCGCGGGTGCCTACGAGCAGTACTTC
CAIAGAYEQYF
>.|TRBV5-6|.|TRBJ2-3
TGTGCCAGCAGCTTGGCCCTCCCGAGGACGCAGTATTTT
CASSLALPRTQYF
>.|TRBV30|.|TRBJ1-6
TGTGCCTGGAGTCCCCGGACAGATCTCCACTTT
CAWSPRTDLHF
>.|TRBV29-1|.|TRBJ2-2
TGCAGCGTTCATTGGGCAATGATACCCGGGGAGCTGTTTTTT
CSVHWAMIPGELFF
>once|TRBV30|.|TRBJ2-7
TGTGCCTCAACACGAAGGACGGGAATTAGCTCCTACGAGCAGTACTTC
CASTRRTGISSYEQYF
>.|TRBV28|TRBD1|TRBJ1-6
TGTGCCAGCAGTTTATATGGGACAGGGAATAGTTCACCCCTCCACTTT
CASSLYGTGNSSPLHF
>.|TRBV18|.|TRBJ1-4
TGTGCCAGCTCACCAAGTACCGGGAGAGAAAAACTGTTTTTT
CASSPSTGREKLFF
>.|TRBV28|TRBD1|TRBJ1-5
TGTGCCAGCAGTGACAGGGAGGATCAGCCCCAGCATTTT
CASSDREDQPQHF
>.|TRBV18|.|TRBJ2-1
TGTGCCAGCTCCCCCGGGGGGCTGAGGGAGCAGTTCTTC
CASSPGGLREQFF
>.|TRBV7-6|.|TRBJ2-7
TGTGCCAGCAGCTTAGTTTCGGAGGGGAGCTACGAGCAGTACTTC
CASSLVSEGSYEQYF
>.|TRBV7-2|TRBD1|TRBJ1-2
TGTGCCAGCAGCTTTACACCGGGACAGATCTATGGCTACACCTTC
CASSFTPGQIYGYTF
>.|TRBV6-6|.|TRBJ1-3
TGTGCCAGCAGACACCCGATAGGGGACTCTGGAAACACCATATATTTT
CASRHPIGDSGNTIYF
>.|TRBV27|.|TRBJ1-2
TGTGCCAGCAGTTTATCGGGAGGGGGGGGAAGGGGCGGCTACACCTTC
CASSLSGGGGRGGYTF
>.|TRBV18|TRBD1|TRBJ1-1
TGTGCCAGCTCACCCTTCGCCTCCACGGACAGGTTGAACACTGAAGCTTTCTTT
CASSPFASTDRLNTEAFF
>.|TRBV5-6|TRBD1|TRBJ2-7
TGTGCCAGCAGCTATGGGACAGGGGAGCGGTACGAGCAGTACTTC
CASSYGTGERYEQYF
>.|TRBV19|.|TRBJ1-6
TGTGCCAGTAGTATGCGGGACTCCTGGAATTCACCCCTCCACTTT
CASSMRDSWNSPLHF
>.|TRBV4-3|.|TRBJ2-1
TGCGCCAGCAGCCCGGGCCCCGGGACTTCTACCCGCTACAATGAGCAGTTCTTC
CASSPGPGTSTRYNEQFF
>.|TRBV6-1|.|TRBJ2-5
TGTGCCAGCAGTCAGGCCAGAGTCTTACAAGAGACCCAGTACTTC
CASSQARVLQETQYF
>.|TRBV7-9|TRBD1|TRBJ1-5
TGTGCCAGCAGCCTCGGGACAGGGGCCCCCAATCAGCCCCAGCATTTT
CASSLGTGAPNQPQHF
>once|TRBV28|.|TRBJ2-7
TGTGCCAGCAGTTTAACAGGGTCCTCCTACGAGCAGTACTTC
CASSLTGSSYEQYF
>.|TRBV4-3|.|TRBJ2-7
TGCGCCAGCAGCCAAGCCTGGACTATTCTCTACGAGCAGTACTTC
CASSQAWTILYEQYF
>.|TRBV9|.|TRBJ2-7
TGTGCCAGCAGCGTAGCGTGGGGGGACTACGAGCAGTACTTC
CASSVAWGDYEQYF